The 28 T cell receptor beta chains presented below share a single source sample, sequenced in a study of blood T cell repertoires in COVID-19. Assay: immunoSEQ multiplex PCR; the TCRdb copy retains only in-frame clones and omits some. The sample carries tens of thousands of clones, under 95% recorded once. The specimen sequenced was peripheral blood. The source is a man between 65 and 85 years old with active COVID-19.

The chain is built from TRBV10-2 and TRBJ1-4, with 7 bases matching TRBD1. J lost 5 bases, V lost 7 bases, and 7 bases had no gene match. The CDR3 is made up of 14 amino acids. Looked up from germline, CDR1 is WSHSY and CDR2 is SAAADI. The CDR3 coding sequence is TGCGCCAGCACTTCGGGACAGTTAAATGAAAAACTGTTTTTT. This translates into CASTSGQLNEKLFF.

The chain has TRBV11-3 and TRBJ2-2; 16 bases line up with TRBD2. CDR1 and CDR2 (germline): SGHNT, YENEEA. The CDR3 totals 18 residues. The V gene end was trimmed by 5 bases and the J gene end by 3 bases; junction bases not matched to a gene: 6. The CDR3 sequence: CASSPGLAGGPDTGELFF. CDR3 coding DNA: TGTGCCAGCAGCCCGGGACTAGCGGGGGGGCCGGACACCGGGGAGCTGTTTTTT. Based on the CDR3 plus reference TRBV11-3 and TRBJ2-2, the full variable domain is EAGVVQSPRYKIIEKKQPVAFWCNPISGHNTLYWYLQNLGQGPELLIRYENEEAVDDSQLPKDRFSAERLKGVDSTLKIQPAELGDSAVYLCASSPGLAGGPDTGELFFGEGSRLTVL.

The chain combines TRBV6-5 with TRBJ1-6; a possible D gene is TRBD1 (6 bases). V shed 5 bases and J shed 6 bases, with 11 bases lying between them. The CDR3 contains 14 residues. Germline V gene data show CDR1 as MNHEY and CDR2 as SVGAGI. CDR3 residues: CASSPTGSNSPLHF. The CDR3 region has the DNA TGTGCCAGCAGTCCTACAGGGTCTAATTCACCCCTCCACTTT.

The chain uses TRBV20-1 and TRBJ1-1; D remains unclear. This CDR3 is 12 amino acids long. Looked up from germline, CDR1 is DFQATT and CDR2 is SNEGSKA (reference sequence). Between the trimmed V and J ends, which lost 3 bases and 1 base, there was a span of 6 bases. In nucleotides, the CDR3 is TGCAGTGCTAGTTCAGGGAACACTGAAGCTTTCTTT. Its translation: CSASSGNTEAFF.

V and J are TRBV6-6 and TRBJ2-5; D gene uncertain. The length of the CDR3 is 11 residues. V lost 4 bases and J lost 8, with 8 bases in between. The germline V gene encodes CDR1 MNHNY and CDR2 SVGAGI (reference sequence). The CDR3 spells CASSSAGTQYF. CDR3 DNA: TGTGCCAGCAGTTCCGCAGGTACCCAGTACTTC.

This chain uses TRBV5-1 with TRBJ1-2, with a tentative D call TRBD1 (6 bases). CDR1 and CDR2 from the germline V gene are SGHRS and YFSETQ. The CDR3 totals 13 residues. V was trimmed by 4 bases and J by 3 bases, leaving 10 bases between them. The CDR3 protein is CASSPNRDYGYTF. Here the CDR3 DNA reads TGCGCCAGCAGCCCCAACAGGGACTATGGCTACACCTTC.

The chain has TRBV5-4 and TRBJ1-1; perhaps TRBD1 as D (5 bases). Germline values: CDR1 SGHNT, CDR2 YYREEE (reference sequence). Trimming pared 4 bases from V and 0 bases from J, leaving 16 bases between. The CDR3 contains 16 residues. The CDR3 protein is CASSAESTVLNTEAFF. The CDR3 coding sequence is TGTGCCAGCAGCGCGGAATCGACAGTTTTGAACACTGAAGCTTTCTTT.

The chain has TRBV7-2 and TRBJ1-4; D is unclear. The CDR3 is 15 residues long. The V end was cut by 0 bases, the J end by 1 base, with 6 bases between. From germline, CDR1 is SGHTA and CDR2 FQGNSA. CDR3: CASSLARVTNEKLFF. CDR3 bases: TGTGCCAGCAGCTTAGCGCGGGTAACTAATGAAAAACTGTTTTTT.

The rearrangement uses TRBV5-1 and TRBJ2-7; TRBD2 aligns across 12 bases. The J segment lost 2 bases and the V segment lost 4 bases, leaving 7 bases of the junction unmatched. Germline loops: CDR1 SGHRS, CDR2 YFSETQ. The length of the CDR3 is 16 residues. The CDR3: CASSQSSGGAAYEQYF. In DNA, the CDR3 is TGCGCCAGCAGCCAATCTAGCGGGGGGGCCGCCTACGAGCAGTACTTC. Variable domain in full (rest from reference TRBV5-1 and TRBJ2-7): KAGVTQTPRYLIKTRGQQVTLSCSPISGHRSVSWYQQTPGQGLQFLFEYFSETQRNKGNFPGRFSGRQFSNSRSEMNVSTLELGDSALYLCASSQSSGGAAYEQYFGPGTRLTVT.

The rearrangement links TRBV5-1 to TRBJ2-6, with TRBD1 matching 10 bases. The CDR3 contains 18 residues. V was pared by 4 bases and J by 1 base, with 8 bases of the junction left unmatched. CDR1 and CDR2 from the germline V gene are SGHRS and YFSETQ. The CDR3 nucleotides read TGCGCCAGCAGCACCCCGACAGGGGGCGGGTCTGGGGCCAACGTCCTGACTTTC. Residues: CASSTPTGGGSGANVLTF.

The CDR3 here is CASSSGTGVGSSYNEQFF. The CDR3 DNA follows: TGCGCCAGCAGCTCCGGGACAGGGGTTGGGAGCTCCTACAATGAGCAGTTCTTC. The rearrangement uses TRBV5-1 and TRBJ2-1; TRBD1 agrees at 10 bases. The V gene end was trimmed by 3 bases and the J gene end by 0 bases; junction bases not matched to a gene: 9. The CDR3 is 18 residues long. Germline loops: CDR1 SGHRS, CDR2 YFSETQ.

This chain uses TRBV28 with TRBJ2-5; TRBD2 matches at 7 bases. Germline loops: CDR1 MDHEN, CDR2 SYDVKM. J gave up 1 base and V 6 bases, and 11 bases lay outside the gene matches. The CDR3 has 16 residues. CDR3 in amino acids: CASSRLLAVGQETQYF. CDR3 in DNA: TGTGCCAGCAGCCGGCTCCTAGCGGTGGGCCAAGAGACCCAGTACTTC. Filled out from reference TRBV28 and TRBJ2-5, the complete variable domain reads DVKVTQSSRYLVKRTGEKVFLECVQDMDHENMFWYRQDPGLGLRLIYFSYDVKMKEKGDIPEGYSVSREKKERFSLILESASTNQTSMYLCASSRLLAVGQETQYFGPGTRLLVL.

The chain is built from TRBV2 and TRBJ2-2; D possibly corresponds to TRBD2 (5 bases). CDR1 SNHLY and CDR2 FYNNEI come from the germline V gene. The CDR3 has 14 residues. The germline V and J ends were trimmed by 8 bases and 3 bases, with 13 bases remaining between them. The CDR3 is CASGEGRDTGELFF. CDR3 bases: TGTGCCAGCGGCGAGGGTCGGGACACCGGGGAGCTGTTTTTT.

The gene calls are TRBV18 and TRBJ1-2, with TRBD1 identical over 7 bases. V lost 1 base and J lost 4; bases outside the gene matches: 6. This CDR3 comprises 15 residues. CDR1 is KGHSH and CDR2 is LQKENI in the germline V gene. The CDR3 sequence is CASSPRQGEAYGYTF. The DNA for the CDR3 is TGTGCCAGCTCACCACGACAGGGAGAGGCCTATGGCTACACCTTC.

The rearrangement uses TRBV5-1 and TRBJ1-1; possibly TRBD1 for D (6 bases). V lost 4 bases and J 0 bases, leaving 13 bases between the germline ends. This CDR3 is built from 15 residues. Per the germline V gene, CDR1 is SGHRS and CDR2 is YFSETQ. Here the CDR3 reads CASSPRQGMNTEAFF. The CDR3 DNA reads TGCGCCAGCAGCCCGAGGCAGGGGATGAACACTGAAGCTTTCTTT.

V gene TRBV6-5 combines with J gene TRBJ1-2, with a tentative D call TRBD1 (5 bases). V lost 0 bases and J lost 4, with 9 bases in between. CDR1 MNHEY and CDR2 SVGAGI come from the germline V gene. The CDR3 runs 14 residues. DNA of the CDR3: TGTGCCAGCAGTTACTCGAGGAGGGGCTATGGCTACACCTTC. Its translation is CASSYSRRGYGYTF.

J is TRBJ2-7 and V is TRBV6-5; D is possibly TRBD1 (6 bases). CDR1 is MNHEY and CDR2 is SVGAGI in the germline V gene. This CDR3 is built from 14 residues. Trimming shortened V by 5 bases and J by 0 bases, and 11 bases separated the two germline ends. The CDR3 sequence is CASSLTGRSYEQYV. CDR3 sequence (DNA): TGTGCCAGCAGTCTCACAGGGCGCTCCTACGAGCAGTACGTC.

This chain connects TRBV5-3 to TRBJ1-4; possible D gene TRBD1, 6 bases. TRBV5-3 is an ORF, and what it does is uncertain. This CDR3 has 17 residues. Trimming shortened V by 3 bases and J by 2 bases, and 17 bases separated the two germline ends. CDR3 protein: CARSSKLGGRTNEKLFF. The CDR3 DNA reads as TGTGCCAGAAGCTCAAAGTTGGGGGGGCGGACTAATGAAAAACTGTTTTTT.

V is TRBV7-8 and J is TRBJ2-3, with D perhaps matching TRBD1 (5 bases). Germline V gene lookup returns CDR1 SGHVS and CDR2 FQNEAQ. The CDR3 is 16 residues long. V shed 0 bases and J shed 6 bases, with 16 bases lying between them. The CDR3 DNA follows: TGTGCCAGCAGCTTAGCAGGGGCGTTAGTTCGCGATACGCAGTATTTT. Translation gives CASSLAGALVRDTQYF.

The V call is TRBV18, the J call TRBJ1-1; D remains ambiguous. Germline CDR1 KGHSH, CDR2 LQKENI. This CDR3 comprises 13 residues. V dropped 4 bases and J dropped 4 bases, with 10 bases sitting between them. In nucleotides, the CDR3 is TGTGCCAGCTCACGCCTAGGAGGCACTGAAGCTTTCTTT. The encoded protein is CASSRLGGTEAFF. The full variable domain, with the rest looked up from reference TRBV18 and TRBJ1-1, is NAGVMQNPRHLVRRRGQEARLRCSPMKGHSHVYWYRQLPEEGLKFMVYLQKENIIDESGMPKERFSAEFPKEGPSILRIQQVVRGDSAAYFCASSRLGGTEAFFGQGTRLTVV.

The chain uses TRBV7-2 and TRBJ1-2; TRBD1 matches at 11 bases. Per the germline V gene, CDR1 is SGHTA and CDR2 is FQGNSA. Trimming at V came to 4 bases and at J to 4 bases, leaving 8 bases not matched to a gene. CDR3 length: 16 residues. Here the CDR3 DNA reads TGTGCCAGCAGCTCCCTACCCGGGACAGGGGGCTATGGCTACACCTTC. Its protein is CASSSLPGTGGYGYTF.

J is TRBJ2-1 and V is TRBV2; 10 nucleotides align to TRBD2. J lost 4 bases, V lost 4 bases, and 13 bases had no gene match. CDR1 and CDR2 from the germline V gene are SNHLY and FYNNEI. The CDR3 loop spans 18 amino acids. DNA for the CDR3: TGTGCCAGCAGTGTGCCGCCCAGCGGGGGGGTTTTTTACAATGAGCAGTTCTTC. It yields the protein CASSVPPSGGVFYNEQFF.

A few counts support this clone. CDR3 amino acids: CASSQERLGEQFF. The CDR3, as DNA: TGTGCCAGCAGCCAAGAAAGGCTAGGTGAGCAGTTCTTC. J is TRBJ2-1 and V is TRBV3-1 (or the pseudogene TRBV3-2); no clear D. This CDR3 spans 13 amino acids. V lost 0 bases and J 9 bases, leaving 9 bases between the germline ends. Germline V gene sequence: CDR1 LGHDT, CDR2 YNNKEL (reference sequence).

The chain has TRBV7-6 and TRBJ2-1, with D uncertain. The CDR3 is made up of 12 amino acids. Germline lookup yields CDR1 SGHVS and CDR2 FNYEAQ. V lost 1 base and J 10 bases, leaving 8 bases between the germline ends. The CDR3 loop is CASSLGQSEQFF. The DNA for the CDR3 is TGTGCCAGCAGCTTAGGGCAGTCCGAGCAGTTCTTC.

This clone was counted a single time. This chain joins TRBV5-1 and TRBJ2-3; 13 bases fit TRBD2. Germline lookup yields CDR1 SGHRS and CDR2 YFSETQ. The CDR3 is made up of 15 amino acids. Trimming removed 3 bases from V and 6 bases from J; junction bases left unmatched: 4. The CDR3 DNA is TGCGCCAGCAGCTGGACTAGCGGGGGCTACGATACGCAGTATTTT. Its translation: CASSWTSGGYDTQYF.

This clone showed up just a few times. V usage is TRBV7-9 and J usage is TRBJ1-2; D gene ambiguous. V dropped 3 bases and J dropped 4 bases, with 9 bases sitting between them. CDR1 SEHNR and CDR2 FQNEAQ come from the germline V gene (reference sequence). The CDR3 sequence is 13 residues long. Written as DNA, the CDR3 is TGTGCCAGCAGCTTTAATTCGGGCTATGGCTACACCTTC. Its protein product is CASSFNSGYGYTF. Based on the CDR3 plus reference TRBV7-9 and TRBJ1-2, the full variable domain is DTGVSQNPRHKITKRGQNVTFRCDPISEHNRLYWYRQTLGQGPEFLTYFQNEAQLEKSRLLSDRFSAERPKGSFSTLEIQRTEQGDSAMYLCASSFNSGYGYTFGSGTRLTVV.

The table lists this clone with a count of one. The gene calls are TRBV12-3 or TRBV12-4 and TRBJ1-1; TRBD1 is a possible D gene (6 bases). Trimming removed 7 bases at V and 8 bases at J, with 17 bases between. This CDR3 is built from 13 residues. The CDR3 loop is CASIQRGGEEAFF. CDR3 bases: TGTGCCAGCATCCAAAGGGGGGGTGAGGAAGCTTTCTTT.

This chain connects TRBV5-1 to TRBJ2-1; 7 bases are a match to TRBD2. The germline V gene has CDR1 SGHRS and CDR2 YFSETQ. The CDR3 is made up of 13 amino acids. V shed 0 bases, J shed 9 bases, and the junction held 3 bases outside the gene matches. This CDR3 reads CASSLDGGTEQFF. DNA for the CDR3: TGCGCCAGCAGCTTGGACGGGGGGACTGAGCAGTTCTTC.